This TCR beta chain was sequenced for a study of CD8 T cells in Susac syndrome (dated by TCRdb to the late 2010s). Describing the broader study: Among the Susac syndrome patients who were sequenced, clinically active disease was present in 5 or 6 and clinical remission was observed in eight or nine. At blood withdrawal, Susac syndrome patients were either therapy-naive, taking corticosteroids (in some cases with IVIg as well), or taking IVIg alone. The study used repertoire sequencing to test whether antigen drove CD8+ T cell activation and differentiation in Susac syndrome. The clonality of the CD8+ T cell repertoire was compared across 12 healthy donors, around 14 Susac syndrome patients and about 16 multiple sclerosis patients. Results and caveats for the whole study, not just this receptor: The number of individuals in the TCR sequencing and HLA analysis was recognized as being relatively small. Some 15 and five Susac-specific public clones were found in the total CD8+ and CD8+ TEMRA repertoires, respectively. Susac syndrome CD8+ repertoires showed clonal expansion, highest in CD8+ TEMRA cells and greater in clinically active than remitting patients.

Peripheral blood CD8+ and CD4+ T cells from healthy donors, Susac syndrome patients and multiple sclerosis patients were profiled using high-throughput TCR beta sequencing. Susac syndrome patients met recently defined diagnostic criteria for definite or probable disease. CD8+ TEMRA cells were enriched by FACS, while bulk CD8+ and CD4+ T cells were purified by magnetic negative isolation. Blood was drawn into EDTA tubes, processed within 24 hours, and PBMCs were isolated by density gradient centrifugation. PBMCs intended for TCR sequencing were frozen in liquid nitrogen and were later thawed in a 37 degrees C water bath. The sorted or isolated CD4+, CD8+ and CD8+ TEMRA cells had a purity of 90% or higher. CDR1 LGHDT and CDR2 YNNKEL are derived from the germline V gene (reference sequence). There are 15 amino acids in the CDR3, from cysteine to phenylalanine inclusive. This entry keeps only the CDR3 DNA: 45 bases, framed from base 1. Deletion took 4 bases off V and 1 base off J, with a span of 13 bases between the germline ends.

With respect to this clonotype: Its antigen is unknown. Base qualities are not recorded, but no much larger clone differs from it by a single base.

RNA was extracted using the RNeasy kit, and about 0.45 to 1 microgram was reverse transcribed with random hexamers. TCR beta CDR3 regions were amplified with the immunoSEQ multiplex PCR assay covering 54 Vbeta and 13 Jbeta segments. PCR amplification bias was corrected using a synthetic template baseline for primer optimization and computational correction. Per the authors' processing: Reads were annotated to V, D and J genes per IMGT and analyzed with immunoSEQ Analyzer, keeping only productive sequences. Clonality was calculated as one minus the Shannon entropy normalized by log2 of the number of productive unique sequences. Public and private clones were assessed among the 100 most prevalent clones of each patient and control. A clone was defined as Susac-specific if it was absent from the healthy and MS cohorts, from some 980 published viral clones and from other ImmuneACCESS disease sequences. TCRdb cleaned the public reads at Q25 with fastp, built clones with MiXCR and kept in-frame beta chains. For every CDR3 protein sequence, its rows merge into one entry that carries the most common genes and DNA. For this entry, the V and J calls and clone size follow TCRdb and not the study's own pipeline. Here the sample has some 130,000 distinct CDR3 sequences; 95% occur a single time. The ten top clones hold roughly 0.17% of the sample.

Source material: CD8+ T cells from PBMCs. This clonotype was obtained from a human donor with Susac syndrome. Recombination connected TRBV3-1 to TRBJ1-1; possibly the D gene is TRBD1, per 6 matching bases. Here the CDR3 is given as CASSPQDRPNTEAFF. The DNA sequence is as follows: TGTGCCAGCAGCCCCCAAGACAGGCCGAACACTGAAGCTTTCTTT.